The 13 T cell receptor beta chains reported below all come from one sample, sequenced in a study of regulatory T cells in long-lasting Graves disease. Arm-PCR of CDR3 regions with iRepertoire HTBI primers generated TCR beta libraries. TCRdb passed the multiplex PCR reads through MiXCR, listing each CDR3 protein once. The sample holds 550,000 to 600,000 distinct CDR3 sequences, 15% to 20% seen once. Noted time point: newly diagnosed GD, antithyroid drugs for less than 3 months. Extracted PBMC RNA gave rise to the TCR library. The same sample was also used in a study of T cells in Graves' hyperthyroidism and ophthalmopathy.

Sample: peripheral blood mononuclear cells (PBMCs), taken at new diagnosis, from a patient treated with antithyroid drugs. These receptors were obtained from a man between 18 and 35 years old with Graves disease.

V usage is TRBV4-3 and J usage is TRBJ2-1; TRBD2 might be the D (6 bases). V lost 5 bases, J lost 2 bases, and 13 bases lay in between. Per germline, CDR1 LGHNA and CDR2 YSLEER. There are 15 residues in the CDR3. The CDR3, as DNA: TGCGCCAGCAGCTTCGCGACTAGTACCTACAATGAGCAGTTCTTC. This sequence encodes CASSFATSTYNEQFF.

This clonotype was counted many times. The chain uses TRBV27 and TRBJ2-7, with a tentative D call TRBD1 (6 bases). The V end lost 6 bases, the J end lost 2 bases, and 14 bases lay between the germline ends. The CDR3 contains 14 residues. In germline, CDR1 is MNHEY, CDR2 SMNVEV (reference sequence). CDR3: CASREQGMAYEQYF. The CDR3 DNA reads as TGTGCCAGCAGAGAACAGGGTATGGCCTACGAGCAGTACTTC.

The sample holds many counts of this clonotype. The rearrangement links TRBV6-1 to TRBJ2-7, with D hard to call. Per the germline V gene, CDR1 is MNHNS and CDR2 is SASEGT. This CDR3 region has 12 residues. V dropped 8 bases and J dropped 0 bases, with 8 bases sitting between them. CDR3 sequence: CASLDGSYEQYF. For the CDR3, the DNA is TGTGCCAGCCTGGACGGCTCCTACGAGCAGTACTTC.

Ten or more counts support this clonotype. The chain uses TRBV29-1 and TRBJ1-2; TRBD1 agrees at 9 bases. Per germline, CDR1 SQVTM and CDR2 ANQGSEA. J gave up 3 bases and V 6 bases, and 5 bases lay outside the gene matches. The CDR3 spans 13 residues. The CDR3 loop is CSVNTGGDYGYTF. As DNA, the CDR3 is TGCAGCGTCAATACAGGGGGCGACTATGGCTACACCTTC. Filled out from reference TRBV29-1 and TRBJ1-2, the complete variable domain reads SAVISQKPSRDICQRGTSLTIQCQVDSQVTMMFWYRQQPGQSLTLIATANQGSEATYESGFVIDKFPISRPNLTFSTLTVSNMSPEDSSIYLCSVNTGGDYGYTFGSGTRLTVV.

This clonotype has a handful of counts. V and J are TRBV10-3 and TRBJ1-4; D is unclear. V was cut by 0 bases and J by 2 bases, with 7 bases left in between. Germline V gene sequence: CDR1 ENHRY, CDR2 SYGVKD. The CDR3 contains 15 residues. Here the CDR3 reads CAISESEVTNEKLFF. The CDR3 DNA is TGTGCCATCAGTGAGTCTGAGGTTACTAATGAAAAACTGTTTTTT.

The chain carries TRBV5-1 and TRBJ2-1, with 9 positions matching TRBD1. The V and J ends lost 1 base and 7 bases, in that order; junction bases with no gene match: 6. This CDR3 is 15 amino acids long. Germline V gene lookup returns CDR1 SGHRS and CDR2 YFSETQ. CDR3 DNA sequence: TGCGCCAGCAGCTTGAGGGGGACAGGGACGAATGAGCAGTTCTTC. As protein: CASSLRGTGTNEQFF.

The V call is TRBV20-1, the J call TRBJ2-1; 9 bases line up with TRBD1. The CDR3 extends over 15 amino acids. Germline loops: CDR1 DFQATT, CDR2 SNEGSKA (reference sequence). The CDR3 DNA is TGCAGCCCGGGACAGGGCCCGAGCTCCTACAATGAGCAGTTCTTC. The encoded protein is CSPGQGPSSYNEQFF.

This clonotype was seen once. This sequence joins TRBV2 and TRBJ2-1; 10 bases agree with TRBD2. The CDR3 runs 14 residues. V gave up 4 bases and J gave up 5 bases; unmatched junction bases: 2. Per germline, CDR1 SNHLY and CDR2 FYNNEI. CDR3 region: CASSAGLADNEQFF. In DNA form, the CDR3 reads TGTGCCAGCAGTGCAGGACTAGCGGACAATGAGCAGTTCTTC.

The chain combines TRBV27 with TRBJ1-1, with 12 bases lining up with TRBD1. Unmatched junction bases numbered 7, after V lost 6 bases and J lost 5 bases. Germline CDR1 and CDR2: MNHEY and SMNVEV (reference sequence). CDR3 length: 15 amino acids. CDR3 coding DNA: TGTGCCAGCAGCCCGGGACAGGGGGCAAGGACTGAAGCTTTCTTT. Its protein is CASSPGQGARTEAFF.

This clonotype was seen at least ten times. V usage is TRBV7-9 and J usage is TRBJ2-7; perhaps TRBD1 as D (6 bases). In germline, CDR1 is SEHNR, CDR2 FQNEAQ (reference sequence). The V end lost 7 bases, the J end lost 7 bases, and 20 bases lay between the germline ends. The CDR3 consists of 14 residues. The chain's CDR3 is CASTPGTGSSEQYF. CDR3 DNA: TGTGCCAGCACCCCCGGAACAGGGAGTAGTGAGCAGTACTTC.

This chain connects TRBV6-1 to TRBJ2-3, with a tentative D call TRBD1 (5 bases). The CDR3 is made up of 13 amino acids. Trimming shortened V by 8 bases and J by 2 bases, and 11 bases separated the two germline ends. Germline V gene sequence: CDR1 MNHNS, CDR2 SASEGT. The CDR3: CASGTGNTDTQYF. The CDR3 DNA reads TGTGCCAGCGGTACAGGAAACACAGATACGCAGTATTTT.

This clonotype was observed at least ten times. The chain carries TRBV29-1 and TRBJ2-5, with D tentatively TRBD2 (7 bases). CDR3 length equals 14 residues. Per the germline V gene, CDR1 is SQVTM and CDR2 is ANQGSEA. The germline V and J ends were trimmed by 7 bases and 5 bases, with 20 bases remaining between them. CDR3 coding DNA: TGCAGCGCCGGGGGGCGGTCCAGCGGGGAGACCCAGTACTTC. Amino acids: CSAGGRSSGETQYF.

This clonotype was detected ten times or more. The chain recombines TRBV3-1 with TRBJ2-7; D is possibly TRBD1 or TRBD2 (5 bases each). This CDR3 spans 15 amino acids. V lost 6 bases, J lost 5 bases, and 20 bases lay in between. The V gene's germline CDR1 is LGHDT and CDR2 YNNKEL (reference sequence). This CDR3 reads CASRLSGTPSHEQYF. The CDR3 DNA reads as TGTGCCAGCAGGTTATCCGGGACCCCATCCCACGAGCAGTACTTC.